This TCR beta chain originates from a study of Ad26.COV2.S vaccination and SARS-CoV-2 variants (dated by TCRdb to the early 2020s). In terms of the full investigation: Vaccine-arm donors were drawn from COV1001, a multicentre, randomized, double-blind, placebo-controlled phase I-IIa trial of Ad26.COV2.S in healthy adults. A total of 32 samples were included in the TCR-sequenced set, comprising roughly 19 Ad26.COV2.S vaccine recipients, 5 placebo recipients and 8 SARS-CoV-2 convalescent individuals. Ad26.COV2.S was administered intramuscularly at a dose of 5x10^10 or 1x10^11 viral particles, either as one shot or as two shots given 56 days apart. Sequencing of the TCRbeta repertoire served to evaluate the specificity and breadth of SARS-CoV-2-reactive T cell receptors following Ad26.COV2.S vaccination. Trial participants were randomized into five groups of five, in which low-dose or high-dose Ad26.COV2.S was given once or twice, or placebo was given on both occasions. Investigators did not know the trial group allocation while performing experiments and assessing outcomes. Results and caveats for the whole study, not just this receptor: Vaccine and placebo recipients had comparable non-spike TCR breadth, which fits with the vaccine containing only spike. After vaccination, spike-specific CD8+ and CD4+ T cell responses were reported to show substantial breadth. Higher spike-specific TCR breadth was observed in Ad26.COV2.S recipients than in placebo recipients (P = 0.0014). The study was not powered to compare responses between vaccine doses or regimens. It was noted by the authors that total T cell responses may have been underestimated by the TCR breadth and depth analyses.

TCRbeta CDR3 regions were sequenced with the immunoSEQ Assay. After extraction, genomic DNA underwent amplification by bias-controlled multiplex PCR, followed by high-throughput sequencing. For the original study's pipeline: To quantify the absolute abundance of every unique TCRbeta CDR3 region, sequences were collapsed and filtered. T cell fraction was estimated by normalizing TCRbeta template counts to usable DNA, with usable DNA measured through amplification of reference genes found in all nucleated cells. Repertoire TCRs were annotated as SARS-CoV-2-specific by exact matching of V gene, CDR3 amino acid sequence and J gene to a known reactive TCR set. The reference SARS-CoV-2 TCR set came from MIRA and was filtered for enrichment in COVID-19-positive ImmuneCODE repertoires, removing public or cross-reactive TCRs. Based on the MIRA antigens, annotated TCRs were further analysed at the level of specific ORF or position within ORF. Depth was the summed frequency of annotated unique rearrangements, while breadth was defined as annotated unique rearrangements over total unique productive rearrangements. Group comparisons of TCR breadth used two-sided Wilcoxon rank-sum tests. The table was pulled from immuneACCESS by TCRdb, which kept in-frame rearrangements only. Such tables lose some clones; where checked, under half of the loss comes from unresolved V genes, and the rest has no known cause. The D gene and trimming were derived from the DNA, and the V and J assignments and clone size from that table. Within this sample are some 240,000 clones, with 87% of them counted one time only. Roughly 3% of the sample is taken by the ten largest.

A note on this clone: What antigen it recognizes has not been identified. Base qualities are missing; no much larger clone stands one base away.

The germline V gene encodes CDR1 MNHEY and CDR2 SVGEGT. Including the terminal cysteine and phenylalanine, the CDR3 comprises 14 residues. The only DNA kept is the CDR3, 42 bases in frame from the first base. Trimming removed 2 bases from V and 9 bases from J, leaving 16 bases between the germline ends. What the treatment or condition label conveys for this sample: over 15 received Ad26.COV2.S at low or high dose, single or two shots; about 5 received placebo; per-sample allocation not given. Repertoires of vaccine and placebo recipients were sequenced from samples taken on day 63 after the first injection. Cohort 1b enrolled fewer than 30 adults aged 18-55 years at a single site in Boston, USA, between 29 July and 7 August 2020. Ad26.COV2.S was a replication-incompetent adenovirus type 26 vector that expressed a prefusion-stabilized SARS-CoV-2 spike protein derived from the original Wuhan strain.

Sequencing was performed on peripheral blood, taken in a trial of Ad26.COV2.S vaccine versus placebo. The receptor chain draws on TRBV6-2 or TRBV6-3 and TRBJ2-5; the D match is possibly TRBD1 or TRBD2, with 5 bases aligned in each. This sequence originates from a person between 18 and 59 years old who received the Ad26.COV2.S COVID-19 vaccine or a placebo. For the CDR3, the sequence is CASSYPGASEAQYF. In nucleotides, the sequence is TGTGCCAGCAGTTACCCCGGGGCCTCGGAGGCCCAGTACTTC.